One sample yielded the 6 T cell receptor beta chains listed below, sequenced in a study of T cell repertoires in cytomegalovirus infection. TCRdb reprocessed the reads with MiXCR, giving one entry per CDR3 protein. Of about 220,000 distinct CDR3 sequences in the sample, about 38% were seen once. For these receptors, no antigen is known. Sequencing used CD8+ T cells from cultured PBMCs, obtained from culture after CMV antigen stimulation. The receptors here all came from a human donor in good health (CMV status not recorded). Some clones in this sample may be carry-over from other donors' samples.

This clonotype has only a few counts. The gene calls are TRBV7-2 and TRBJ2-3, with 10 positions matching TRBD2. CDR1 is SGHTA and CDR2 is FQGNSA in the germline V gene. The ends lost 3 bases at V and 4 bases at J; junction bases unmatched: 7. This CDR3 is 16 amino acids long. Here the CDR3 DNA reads TGTGCCAGCAGCTTCTACAGCGGGGGGGGCGCAGATACGCAGTATTTT. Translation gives CASSFYSGGGADTQYF.

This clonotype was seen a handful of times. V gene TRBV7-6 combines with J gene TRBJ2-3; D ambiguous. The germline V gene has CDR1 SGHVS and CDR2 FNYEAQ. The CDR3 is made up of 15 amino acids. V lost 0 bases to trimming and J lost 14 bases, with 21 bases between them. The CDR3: CASSLAGSQADTTYF. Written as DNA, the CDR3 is TGTGCCAGCAGCTTAGCTGGAAGTCAAGCAGATACGACGTATTTT.

The CDR3 loop is CASGLTAVLPYGYTF. The CDR3 bases are TGTGCTAGTGGTTTGACAGCCGTCTTACCTTATGGCTACACCTTC. The chain combines TRBV12-5 with TRBJ1-2; D is unclear. The germline V gene encodes CDR1 LGHNT and CDR2 FRNRAP. This CDR3 comprises 15 residues. V was shortened by 2 bases and J by 5 bases, with 15 bases between the two germline ends.

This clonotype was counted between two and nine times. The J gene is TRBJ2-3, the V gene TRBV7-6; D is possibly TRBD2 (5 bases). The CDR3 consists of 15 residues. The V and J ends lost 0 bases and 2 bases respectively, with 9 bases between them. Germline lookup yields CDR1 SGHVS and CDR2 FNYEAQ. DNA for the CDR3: TGTGCCAGCAGCTTAGCGATAGGACTCACAGATACGCAGTATTTT. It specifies CASSLAIGLTDTQYF.

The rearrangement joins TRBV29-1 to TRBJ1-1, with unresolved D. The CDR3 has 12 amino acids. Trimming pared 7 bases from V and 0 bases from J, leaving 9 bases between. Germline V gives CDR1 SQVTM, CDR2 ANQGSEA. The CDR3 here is CSGEGMNTEAFF. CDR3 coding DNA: TGCAGCGGGGAGGGCATGAACACTGAAGCTTTCTTT. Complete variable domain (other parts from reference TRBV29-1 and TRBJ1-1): SAVISQKPSRDICQRGTSLTIQCQVDSQVTMMFWYRQQPGQSLTLIATANQGSEATYESGFVIDKFPISRPNLTFSTLTVSNMSPEDSSIYLCSGEGMNTEAFFGQGTRLTVV.

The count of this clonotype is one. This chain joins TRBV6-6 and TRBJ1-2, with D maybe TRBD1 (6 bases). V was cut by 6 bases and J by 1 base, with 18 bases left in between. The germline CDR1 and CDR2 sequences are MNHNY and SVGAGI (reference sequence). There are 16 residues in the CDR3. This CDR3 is CASSQARGGLNYGYTF. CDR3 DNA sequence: TGTGCCAGCAGCCAGGCCCGTGGGGGCCTTAACTATGGCTACACCTTC.